This entry concerns a single TCR beta chain. Its target is not known. These data come from a study of cytomegalovirus exposure and HLA in healthy donors. Regarding the study as a whole: Association of a missense DCLRE1C variant with TCR beta V- and J-gene trimming was reported in a later analysis. Solely CMV serostatus was available to characterize immune exposure.

In the PCR, 60 Vbeta and 13 Jbeta primers were used. Repertoires were generated with immunoSEQ multiplex PCR, while TCRdb's copy carries only in-frame clones and drops some. Of about 160,000 clones in the sample, roughly 79% were seen once. Trimming removed 2 bases at V and 2 bases at J, with 17 bases between. CDR1 is SGHVS and CDR2 is FQNEAQ in the germline V gene. The CDR3 loop spans 17 amino acids. This chain uses TRBV7-8 with TRBJ2-3; TRBD2 might be the D (5 bases). Sequencing input: PBMCs. The clonotype was recovered from a woman aged 50 to 60 in good health and CMV-seronegative. Here the CDR3 reads CASSLTLASLFTDTQYF. The CDR3 bases are TGTGCCAGCAGCTTAACTCTTGCTAGCCTATTCACAGATACGCAGTATTTT.